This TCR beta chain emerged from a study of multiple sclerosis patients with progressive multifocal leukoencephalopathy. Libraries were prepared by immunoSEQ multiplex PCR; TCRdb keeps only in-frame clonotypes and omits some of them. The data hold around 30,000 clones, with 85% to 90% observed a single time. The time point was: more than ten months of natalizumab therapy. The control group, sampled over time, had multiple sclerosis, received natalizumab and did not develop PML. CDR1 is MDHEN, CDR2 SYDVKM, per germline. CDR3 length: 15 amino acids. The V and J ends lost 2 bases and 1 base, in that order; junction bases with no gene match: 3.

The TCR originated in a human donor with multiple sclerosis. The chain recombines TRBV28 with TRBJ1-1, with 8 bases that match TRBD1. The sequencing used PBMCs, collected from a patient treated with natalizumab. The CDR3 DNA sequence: TGTGCCAGCAGTTTACCGGACAGGGCGAACACTGAAGCTTTCTTT. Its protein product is CASSLPDRANTEAFF.